This TCR beta chain emerged from a study of T-cell reconstitution after alpha-beta-depleted transplantation in children. Study-level findings and limits: The high TCRbeta diversity at day 60 in some patients came from surviving recipient T cells and thymic progenitors. The main origin of T-cell counts and diversity one year after transplant was newly produced T cells. The study reportedly traced alpha-beta T cells about two months after transplant to several hundred expanded graft clones.

There are many counts of this clonotype. Its target is not known. Preparing the TCRbeta library involved the use of unique molecular identifiers. One entry per CDR3 protein results from TCRdb running MiXCR on the PCR reads. The table shows 280,000 or so distinct CDR3 sequences, with around a tenth occurring only once. Source: peripheral blood, taken 180 days after TCRalphabeta/CD19-depleted stem cell transplant. The sequence came from a male patient between 2 and 9 years old who had a stem cell transplant for chronic granulomatous disease, so the T cells may come from the graft donor.

The CDR3 region has the DNA TGTGCCAGCAGCTTATGTGGTTTTATGGAAGAGACCCAGTACTTC. Translation: CASSLCGFMEETQYF. The gene calls are TRBV7-6 and TRBJ2-5; D unclear. The CDR3 covers 15 residues. The germline gives CDR1 SGHVS, CDR2 FNYEAQ. Trimming shortened V by 2 bases and J by 3 bases, and 13 bases separated the two germline ends.